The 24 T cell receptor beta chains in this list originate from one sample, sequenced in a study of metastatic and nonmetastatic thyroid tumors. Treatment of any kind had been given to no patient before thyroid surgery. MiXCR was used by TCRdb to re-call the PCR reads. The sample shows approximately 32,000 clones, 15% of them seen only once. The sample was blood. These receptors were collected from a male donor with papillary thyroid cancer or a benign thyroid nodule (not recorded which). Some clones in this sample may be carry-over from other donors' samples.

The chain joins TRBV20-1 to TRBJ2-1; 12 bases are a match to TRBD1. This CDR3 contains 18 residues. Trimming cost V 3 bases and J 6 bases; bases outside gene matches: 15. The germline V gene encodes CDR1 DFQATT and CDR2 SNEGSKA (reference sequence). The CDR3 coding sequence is TGCAGTGCTAGTAGACCTGGGACAGGGGGCGCTGGGGGCAATGAGCAGTTCTTC. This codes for CSASRPGTGGAGGNEQFF.

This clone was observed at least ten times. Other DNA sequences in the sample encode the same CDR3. This CDR3 reads CSARAPESTISETQYF. CDR3 nucleotide sequence: TGCAGTGCTAGAGCGCCCGAATCGACTATATCGGAAACCCAGTACTTC. The V gene is TRBV20-1, the J gene TRBJ2-5, with D tentatively TRBD2 (5 bases). This CDR3 is 16 amino acids long. Trimming pared 1 base from V and 8 bases from J, leaving 23 bases between. Germline values: CDR1 DFQATT, CDR2 SNEGSKA (reference sequence).

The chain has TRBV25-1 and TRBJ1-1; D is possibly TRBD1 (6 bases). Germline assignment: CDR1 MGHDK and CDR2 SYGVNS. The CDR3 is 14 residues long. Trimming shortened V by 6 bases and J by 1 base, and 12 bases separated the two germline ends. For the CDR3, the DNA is TGTGCCAGCAGCAACAGGGAGGCGAACACTGAAGCTTTCTTT. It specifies CASSNREANTEAFF.

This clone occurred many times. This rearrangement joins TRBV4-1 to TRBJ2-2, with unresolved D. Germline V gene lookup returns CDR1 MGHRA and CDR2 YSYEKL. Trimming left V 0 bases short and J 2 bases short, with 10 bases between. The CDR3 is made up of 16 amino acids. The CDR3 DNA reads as TGCGCCAGCAGCCAAGAGGGATACCACAACACCGGGGAGCTGTTTTTT. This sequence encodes CASSQEGYHNTGELFF.

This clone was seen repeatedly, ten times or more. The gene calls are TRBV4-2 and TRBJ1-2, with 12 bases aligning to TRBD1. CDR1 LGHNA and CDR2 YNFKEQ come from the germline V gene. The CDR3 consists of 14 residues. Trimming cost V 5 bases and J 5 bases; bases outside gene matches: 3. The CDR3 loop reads CASSGGQGAYGYTF. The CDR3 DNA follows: TGTGCCAGCAGCGGGGGACAGGGGGCGTATGGCTACACCTTC.

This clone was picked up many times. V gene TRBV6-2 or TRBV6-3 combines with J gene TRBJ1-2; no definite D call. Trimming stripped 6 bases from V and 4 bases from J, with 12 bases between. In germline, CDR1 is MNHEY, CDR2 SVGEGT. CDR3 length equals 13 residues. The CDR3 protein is CASSYGVGYGYTF. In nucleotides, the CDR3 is TGTGCCAGCAGCTATGGGGTGGGCTATGGCTACACCTTC.

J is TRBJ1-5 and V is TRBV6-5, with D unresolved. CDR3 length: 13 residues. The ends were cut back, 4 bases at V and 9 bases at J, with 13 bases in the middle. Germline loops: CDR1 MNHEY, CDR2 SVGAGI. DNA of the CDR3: TGTGCCAGCAGTTCCCGGACCGACGGGCCCCAGCATTTT. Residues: CASSSRTDGPQHF.

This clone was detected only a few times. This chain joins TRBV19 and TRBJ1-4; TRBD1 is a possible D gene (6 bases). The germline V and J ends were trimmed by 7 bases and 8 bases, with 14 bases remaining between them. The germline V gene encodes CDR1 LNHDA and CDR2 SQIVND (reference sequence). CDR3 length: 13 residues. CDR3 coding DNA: TGTGCCAGTACTCACAGGAGGGGGGAAAAACTGTTTTTT. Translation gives CASTHRRGEKLFF.

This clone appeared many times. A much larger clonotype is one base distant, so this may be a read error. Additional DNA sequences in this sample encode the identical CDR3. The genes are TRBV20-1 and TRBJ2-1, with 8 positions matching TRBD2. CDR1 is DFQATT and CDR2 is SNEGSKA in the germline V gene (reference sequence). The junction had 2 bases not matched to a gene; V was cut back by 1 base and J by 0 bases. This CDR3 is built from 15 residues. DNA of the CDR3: TGCAGTGCTAGAGGGCTAGCGGGCTCCTACAATGAGCAGTTCTTC. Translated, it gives CSARGLAGSYNEQFF.

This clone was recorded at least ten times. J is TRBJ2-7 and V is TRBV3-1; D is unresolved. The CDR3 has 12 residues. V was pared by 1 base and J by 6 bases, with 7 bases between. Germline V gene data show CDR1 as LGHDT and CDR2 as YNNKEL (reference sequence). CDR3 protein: CASSQVLGEQYF. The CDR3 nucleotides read TGTGCCAGCAGCCAAGTTTTAGGCGAGCAGTACTTC.

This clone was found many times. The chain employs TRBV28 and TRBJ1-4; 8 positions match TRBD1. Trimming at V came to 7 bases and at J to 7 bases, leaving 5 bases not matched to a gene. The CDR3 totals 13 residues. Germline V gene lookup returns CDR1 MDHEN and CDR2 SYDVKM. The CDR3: CASNDRGGEKLFF. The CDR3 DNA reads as TGTGCCAGCAATGACAGGGGTGGTGAAAAACTGTTTTTT. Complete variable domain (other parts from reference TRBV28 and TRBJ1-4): DVKVTQSSRYLVKRTGEKVFLECVQDMDHENMFWYRQDPGLGLRLIYFSYDVKMKEKGDIPEGYSVSREKKERFSLILESASTNQTSMYLCASNDRGGEKLFFGSGTQLSVL.

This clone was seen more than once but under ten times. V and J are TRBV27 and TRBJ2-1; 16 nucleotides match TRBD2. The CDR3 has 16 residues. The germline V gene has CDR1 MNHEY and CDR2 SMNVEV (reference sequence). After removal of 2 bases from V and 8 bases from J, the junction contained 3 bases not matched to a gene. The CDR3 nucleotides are TGTGCCAGCAGTTTAGGGGGACTAGCGGGAGGGGATGAGCAGTTCTTC. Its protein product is CASSLGGLAGGDEQFF.

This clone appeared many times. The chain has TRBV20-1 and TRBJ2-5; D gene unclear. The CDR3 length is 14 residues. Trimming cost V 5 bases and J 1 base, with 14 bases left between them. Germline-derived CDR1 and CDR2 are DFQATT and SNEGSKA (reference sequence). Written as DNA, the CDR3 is TGCAGTGCTCCCCCGGGCCGGGCCCAAGAGACCCAGTACTTC. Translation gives CSAPPGRAQETQYF.

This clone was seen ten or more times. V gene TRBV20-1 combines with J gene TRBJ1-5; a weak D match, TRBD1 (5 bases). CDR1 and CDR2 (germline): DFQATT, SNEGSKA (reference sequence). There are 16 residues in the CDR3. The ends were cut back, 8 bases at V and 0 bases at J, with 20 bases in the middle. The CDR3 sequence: CSTTFDRDYSNQPQHF. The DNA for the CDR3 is TGCAGTACAACCTTCGACAGAGACTATAGCAATCAGCCCCAGCATTTT.

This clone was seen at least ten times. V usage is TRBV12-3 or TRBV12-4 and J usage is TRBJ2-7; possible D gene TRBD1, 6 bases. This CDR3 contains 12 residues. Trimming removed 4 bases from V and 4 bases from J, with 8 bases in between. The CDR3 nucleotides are TGTGCCAGCAGTTCAACAGGGTACGAGCAGTACTTC. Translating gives CASSSTGYEQYF.

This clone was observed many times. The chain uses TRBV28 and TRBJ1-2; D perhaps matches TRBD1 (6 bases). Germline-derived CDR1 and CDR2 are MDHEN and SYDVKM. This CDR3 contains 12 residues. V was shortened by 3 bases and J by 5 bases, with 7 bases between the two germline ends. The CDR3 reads CASSFQGYGYTF. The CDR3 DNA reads TGTGCCAGCAGTTTTCAGGGGTATGGCTACACCTTC.

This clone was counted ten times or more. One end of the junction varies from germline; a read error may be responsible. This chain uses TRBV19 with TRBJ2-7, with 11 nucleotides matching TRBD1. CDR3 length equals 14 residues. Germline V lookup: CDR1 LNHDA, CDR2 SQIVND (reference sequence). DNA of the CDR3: TGTGCCAGTAGCGATCTGGACAGGGGGCCCCCCCGGCACTTC. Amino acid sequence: CASSDLDRGPPRHF.

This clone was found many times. In nucleotides, the CDR3 is TGTGCCTCAGGACAGCTGAACACTGAAGCTTTCTTT. Translation: CASGQLNTEAFF. V gene TRBV30 combines with J gene TRBJ1-1, with D possibly TRBD1 on 6 matching bases. CDR1 GTSNPN and CDR2 SVGIG come from the germline V gene (reference sequence). CDR3 length equals 12 residues. Trimming pared 7 bases from V and 0 bases from J, leaving 9 bases between.

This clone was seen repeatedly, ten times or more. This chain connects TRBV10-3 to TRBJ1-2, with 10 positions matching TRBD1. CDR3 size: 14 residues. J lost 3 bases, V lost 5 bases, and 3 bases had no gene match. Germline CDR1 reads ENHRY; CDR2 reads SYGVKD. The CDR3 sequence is CAISSGTGDYGYTF. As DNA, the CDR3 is TGTGCCATCAGTTCCGGGACAGGGGACTATGGCTACACCTTC.

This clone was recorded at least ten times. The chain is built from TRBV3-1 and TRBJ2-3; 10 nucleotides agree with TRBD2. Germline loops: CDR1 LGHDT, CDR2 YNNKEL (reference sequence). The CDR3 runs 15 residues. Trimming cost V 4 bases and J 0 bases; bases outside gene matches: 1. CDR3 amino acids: CASSPTSGSTDTQYF. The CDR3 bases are TGTGCCAGCAGCCCGACTAGCGGGAGCACAGATACGCAGTATTTT.

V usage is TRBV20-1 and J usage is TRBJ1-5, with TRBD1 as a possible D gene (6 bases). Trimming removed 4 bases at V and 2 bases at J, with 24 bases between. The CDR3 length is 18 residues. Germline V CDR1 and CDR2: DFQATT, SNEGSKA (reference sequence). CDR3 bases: TGCAGTGCTATCCGACAGGTCCCCGGCGGTGGTGGCAATCAGCCCCAGCATTTT. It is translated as CSAIRQVPGGGGNQPQHF.

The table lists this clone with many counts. The CDR3 sequence: CASSRSVSETQYF. In nucleotides, the CDR3 is TGTGCCAGCAGCCGTTCGGTATCAGAGACCCAGTACTTC. The chain combines TRBV7-2 with TRBJ2-5, with D unresolved. From germline, CDR1 is SGHTA and CDR2 FQGNSA. This CDR3 region has 13 residues. Trimming took 5 bases from V and 4 from J, leaving 11 bases between them.

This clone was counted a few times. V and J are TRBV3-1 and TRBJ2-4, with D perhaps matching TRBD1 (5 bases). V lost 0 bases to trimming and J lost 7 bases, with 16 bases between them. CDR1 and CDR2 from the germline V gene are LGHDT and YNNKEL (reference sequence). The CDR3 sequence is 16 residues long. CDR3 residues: CASSQDLARAVNIQYF. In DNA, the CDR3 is TGTGCCAGCAGCCAAGATCTTGCCAGGGCTGTGAACATTCAGTACTTC. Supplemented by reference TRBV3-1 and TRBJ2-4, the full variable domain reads DTAVSQTPKYLVTQMGNDKSIKCEQNLGHDTMYWYKQDSKKFLKIMFSYNNKELIINETVPNRFSPKSPDKAHLNLHINSLELGDSAVYFCASSQDLARAVNIQYFGAGTRLSVL.

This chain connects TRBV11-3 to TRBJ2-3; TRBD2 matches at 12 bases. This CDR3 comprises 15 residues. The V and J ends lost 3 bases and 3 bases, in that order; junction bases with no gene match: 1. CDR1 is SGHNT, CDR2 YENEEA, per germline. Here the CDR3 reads CASSFGLAGTDTQYF. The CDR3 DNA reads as TGTGCCAGCAGCTTCGGACTAGCGGGGACAGATACGCAGTATTTT.